This TCR beta chain emerged from a study of response to subunit inactivated influenza vaccine. This clonotype was seen once. The CDR3 runs 13 residues. The V segment lost 11 bases and the J segment 5 bases; nucleotides outside the gene matches: 7. CDR1 is SGHAT and CDR2 is FQNNGV in the germline V gene. TCRdb itself ran the RT-PCR reads through MiXCR, one entry per CDR3 protein. Among 750,000 to 850,000 distinct CDR3 sequences listed, 18% were seen once. Sequenced material: PBMCs from blood, taken around 5 days after vaccination. This chain joins TRBV11-2 and TRBJ2-5; 11 bases agree with TRBD1. This TCR derives from a man aged 45-60 years who received an inactivated influenza vaccine. The CDR3 region has the DNA TGTGCCTCAGGACAGGGGGCGCTTGAGACCCAGTACTTC. Its translation: CASGQGALETQYF.